The next 21 T cell receptor beta chains were all read from a single sample in a study of blood T cell repertoires in COVID-19. Clones were read by immunoSEQ multiplex PCR, and TCRdb kept only the in-frame ones, dropping some. The sample lists tens of thousands of clones; roughly 88% were seen once. Sequenced sample: peripheral blood. The receptors come from a human donor in a cohort sampled during active COVID-19.

The chain recombines TRBV29-1 with TRBJ2-7; 9 bases fit TRBD1. The CDR3 has 15 residues. After removal of 4 bases from V and 4 bases from J, the junction contained 11 bases not matched to a gene. Germline CDR1 is SQVTM and CDR2 is ANQGSEA. CDR3 coding DNA: TGCAGCGTTGTGACTCCGGGACAGGGCATATACGAGCAGTACTTC. This sequence encodes CSVVTPGQGIYEQYF.

The genes are TRBV7-6 and TRBJ2-3; 9 nucleotides line up with TRBD2. CDR3 length equals 17 residues. Germline values: CDR1 SGHVS, CDR2 FNYEAQ. The V segment lost 4 bases and the J segment 3 bases; nucleotides outside the gene matches: 11. The CDR3 DNA sequence: TGTGCCAGCAGCTCTGGGGCTAGCGGGACCGGTACAGATACGCAGTATTTT. Its translation: CASSSGASGTGTDTQYF.

The genes are TRBV28 and TRBJ2-3, with 13 bases identical to TRBD2. This CDR3 comprises 19 residues. V was pared by 2 bases and J by 2 bases, with 10 bases of the junction left unmatched. Germline V gene data show CDR1 as MDHEN and CDR2 as SYDVKM. CDR3 in amino acids: CASSLPGLAGDGFTDTQYF. DNA for the CDR3: TGTGCCAGCAGTTTACCAGGACTAGCGGGGGATGGGTTCACAGATACGCAGTATTTT.

The rearrangement uses TRBV6-5 and TRBJ2-7; D call uncertain. The CDR3 contains 14 residues. Deletions cut 6 bases from V and 0 bases from J, with 12 bases between. The germline CDR1 and CDR2 sequences are MNHEY and SVGAGI. The CDR3 coding sequence is TGTGCCAGCAGCTCAGTTTGGAGCTCCTACGAGCAGTACTTC. Translating gives CASSSVWSSYEQYF.

The CDR3 sequence is CASSIIGDSYNEQFF. The DNA of the CDR3 is TGTGCCAGTAGTATAATAGGGGACTCCTACAATGAGCAGTTCTTC. This sequence joins TRBV19 and TRBJ2-1, with D perhaps matching TRBD1 (5 bases). This CDR3 comprises 15 residues. V shed 2 bases and J shed 0 bases, with 8 bases lying between them. Germline values: CDR1 LNHDA, CDR2 SQIVND (reference sequence).

J is TRBJ1-4 and V is TRBV25-1, with a weak D call TRBD1 (6 bases). This CDR3 is built from 13 residues. From germline, CDR1 is MGHDK and CDR2 SYGVNS. Trimming took 0 bases from V and 8 from J, leaving 7 bases between them. The CDR3 nucleotides read TGTGCCAGCAGTGAATATGGACAGGAAAAACTGTTTTTT. It translates to CASSEYGQEKLFF.

This clone was found once. V usage is TRBV5-7 and J usage is TRBJ2-2; 8 bases fit TRBD2. TRBV5-7 is marked as an open reading frame, function uncertain. The CDR3 is 17 amino acids. V lost 2 bases and J lost 3; bases outside the gene matches: 9. CDR3 DNA: TGTGCCAGCAGCTTTGGGGCGAGGCGGGAGGACACCGGGGAGCTGTTTTTT. Amino acid sequence: CASSFGARREDTGELFF.

This clone was seen a few times. J is TRBJ2-7 and V is TRBV6-5, with 9 bases fitting TRBD1. This CDR3 has 15 amino acids. After removal of 5 bases from V and 4 bases from J, the junction contained 9 bases not matched to a gene. Germline V gene lookup returns CDR1 MNHEY and CDR2 SVGAGI. CDR3 protein: CASSTQGTGSYEQYF. CDR3 DNA: TGTGCCAGCAGTACCCAAGGGACAGGGTCGTACGAGCAGTACTTC.

V is TRBV3-1 (or the pseudogene TRBV3-2) and J is TRBJ2-1; D gene ambiguous. V lost 8 bases and J lost 9, with 20 bases in between. The CDR3 length is 14 residues. The germline V gene encodes CDR1 LGHDT and CDR2 YNNKEL (reference sequence). Written as DNA, the CDR3 is TGTGCCAGCTCCGGTAACAGCCACTTGGTTGAGCAGTTCTTC. Residues: CASSGNSHLVEQFF.

CDR3 in DNA: TGTGCCAGCAGCACCGCGGGGGGGGCCTACGAGCAGTACTTC. Encoded protein: CASSTAGGAYEQYF. The rearrangement joins TRBV9 to TRBJ2-7; 9 positions match TRBD2. V trimming: 4 bases; J trimming: 2 bases; junction bases outside the gene matches: 4. The CDR3 sequence is 14 residues long. Germline V gene sequence: CDR1 SGDLS, CDR2 YYNGEE.

The chain uses TRBV3-1 (or the pseudogene TRBV3-2) and TRBJ1-5; weak D call: TRBD1 (6 bases). CDR1 is LGHDT and CDR2 is YNNKEL in the germline V gene (reference sequence). This CDR3 is built from 15 residues. Trimming shortened V by 1 base and J by 0 bases, and 7 bases separated the two germline ends. Here the CDR3 reads CASSQGTDSNQPQHF. CDR3 coding DNA: TGTGCCAGCAGCCAAGGGACAGATAGCAATCAGCCCCAGCATTTT.

This sequence joins TRBV7-2 and TRBJ1-1; D gene unclear. CDR3 length: 12 amino acids. Germline V gene sequence: CDR1 SGHTA, CDR2 FQGNSA. V gave up 5 bases and J gave up 3 bases, with 7 bases separating them. CDR3 nucleotide sequence: TGTGCCAGCAGCGTTCGGGACACTGAAGCTTTCTTT. Protein sequence: CASSVRDTEAFF.

V usage is TRBV7-2 and J usage is TRBJ1-2; D might be TRBD1 (5 bases). The V gene's germline CDR1 is SGHTA and CDR2 FQGNSA. V was trimmed by 1 base and J by 5 bases, leaving 8 bases between them. This CDR3 spans 13 amino acids. The CDR3 DNA follows: TGTGCCAGCAGCTTAGGGGGGGAATATGGCTACACCTTC. Translated, it gives CASSLGGEYGYTF.

This chain links TRBV7-2 with TRBJ1-3, with D possibly matching TRBD1 (5 bases). The ends were cut back, 5 bases at V and 6 bases at J, with 14 bases in the middle. The germline CDR1 and CDR2 sequences are SGHTA and FQGNSA. This CDR3 spans 14 amino acids. The CDR3 protein is CASSRQGSENTIYF. The CDR3 DNA sequence: TGTGCCAGCAGCCGTCAGGGCAGCGAAAACACCATATATTTT.

This clone was detected only once. This rearrangement joins TRBV28 to TRBJ2-3; TRBD2 might be the D (5 bases). Germline CDR1 and CDR2: MDHEN and SYDVKM. There are 15 residues in the CDR3. Trimming pared 11 bases from V and 2 bases from J, leaving 20 bases between. The CDR3 is CAAWTAADNTDTQYF. The CDR3 DNA is TGTGCCGCATGGACGGCAGCGGATAACACAGATACGCAGTATTTT.

V usage is TRBV3-1 (or the pseudogene TRBV3-2) and J usage is TRBJ1-5; D perhaps matches TRBD1 (6 bases). The CDR3 runs 17 residues. V shed 2 bases and J shed 0 bases, with 14 bases lying between them. Germline V gene lookup returns CDR1 LGHDT and CDR2 YNNKEL (reference sequence). The CDR3, as DNA: TGTGCCAGCAGCCAATTTCCCCCAGGGGATAGCAATCAGCCCCAGCATTTT. Protein sequence: CASSQFPPGDSNQPQHF.

The rearrangement uses TRBV4-2 and TRBJ2-2; D ambiguous. V lost 1 base and J lost 7, with 13 bases in between. This CDR3 spans 15 amino acids. The germline V gene has CDR1 LGHNA and CDR2 YNFKEQ. The CDR3 loop reads CASSQGSGSNGELFF. The CDR3 nucleotides read TGTGCCAGCAGCCAAGGGTCCGGGTCTAACGGGGAGCTGTTTTTT.

The J gene is TRBJ1-2, the V gene TRBV28; perhaps TRBD1 as D (6 bases). The germline V and J ends were trimmed by 6 bases and 4 bases, with 15 bases remaining between them. This CDR3 has 14 residues. From germline, CDR1 is MDHEN and CDR2 SYDVKM. The CDR3 loop is CASSPETGRYGYTF. CDR3 DNA sequence: TGTGCCAGCAGCCCCGAGACAGGCCGCTATGGCTACACCTTC.

The chain links TRBV5-1 to TRBJ1-5; D gene ambiguous. Deletions cut 0 bases from V and 5 bases from J, with 6 bases between. The germline CDR1 and CDR2 sequences are SGHRS and YFSETQ. The CDR3 runs 13 residues. The DNA of the CDR3 is TGCGCCAGCAGCTTGGGGCAGGATCAGCCCCAGCATTTT. Translation: CASSLGQDQPQHF. The whole variable domain, filled in from reference TRBV5-1 and TRBJ1-5, reads KAGVTQTPRYLIKTRGQQVTLSCSPISGHRSVSWYQQTPGQGLQFLFEYFSETQRNKGNFPGRFSGRQFSNSRSEMNVSTLELGDSALYLCASSLGQDQPQHFGDGTRLSIL.

V is TRBV6-4 and J is TRBJ2-1; TRBD2 agrees at 15 bases. Germline-derived CDR1 and CDR2 are MRHNA and SNTAGT. V trimming: 0 bases; J trimming: 9 bases; junction bases outside the gene matches: 6. The CDR3 is made up of 17 amino acids. The CDR3 nucleotides are TGTGCCAGCAGTGACTCCGGACTAGCGGGAGGGCGGGGTGAGCAGTTCTTC. It yields the protein CASSDSGLAGGRGEQFF.

J is TRBJ1-1 and V is TRBV6-1; D is unclear. V was cut by 2 bases and J by 2 bases, with 9 bases left in between. The CDR3 covers 14 residues. Germline V lookup: CDR1 MNHNS, CDR2 SASEGT. This chain's CDR3 is CASSELSLNTEAFF. In DNA, the CDR3 is TGTGCCAGCAGTGAACTTAGCCTTAACACTGAAGCTTTCTTT.